The present entry profiles one T cell receptor (beta chain) with its context. The entry originates in a study of OX40 agonist ivuxolimab in advanced cancers. Libraries were prepared by immunoSEQ multiplex PCR; TCRdb keeps only in-frame clonotypes and omits some of them. The sample includes about 61,000 clones, about 88% of them seen just once. This CDR3 comprises 14 residues. Trimming pared 0 bases from V and 2 bases from J, leaving 8 bases between. CDR1 LGHNA and CDR2 YSLEER come from the germline V gene. This sequence joins TRBV4-3 and TRBJ2-7; D unresolved. The material was CD4+ or CD8+ T cells sorted from blood, obtained in a trial of the OX40 agonist ivuxolimab. The source of this sequence is an adult with an advanced solid tumor such as melanoma, head and neck, liver or kidney cancer. The CDR3 sequence is CASSQDKGTYEQYF. CDR3 in DNA: TGCGCCAGCAGCCAAGATAAGGGTACCTACGAGCAGTACTTC.